This passage covers 10 T cell receptor beta chains from one sample sequenced in a study of T cells in Graves' hyperthyroidism and ophthalmopathy. TCR beta CDR3 regions were amplified from RNA. The HTBI set primed first-round TCR CDR3 RT-PCR. TCRdb analysed the multiplex PCR reads with MiXCR anew, one entry per CDR3 protein. The sample contains about 840,000 distinct CDR3 sequences, roughly 37% of which appear only once. What was sequenced was blood. The receptors shown here come from a man in his late teens or twenties with Graves' hyperthyroidism.

This clonotype has just a few counts. The J gene is TRBJ1-6, the V gene TRBV6-5; D is uncertain. This CDR3 region has 13 residues. Germline CDR1 and CDR2: MNHEY and SVGAGI. Trimming took 6 bases from V and 7 from J, leaving 10 bases between them. The CDR3 bases are TGTGCCAGCAGACCATTGGAAAATTCACCCCTCCACTTT. Protein sequence: CASRPLENSPLHF.

The chain uses TRBV6-2 or TRBV6-3 and TRBJ2-2; 9 nucleotides agree with TRBD2. Losses at the gene ends were 8 bases for V and 1 base for J; bases not matched to a gene: 8. Germline lookup yields CDR1 MNHEY and CDR2 SVGEGT. The CDR3 totals 16 residues. CDR3 sequence: CASGPPTSGNTGELFF. For the CDR3, the DNA is TGTGCCAGCGGACCTCCGACTAGCGGGAACACCGGGGAGCTGTTTTTT.

This clonotype was seen a handful of times. The chain employs TRBV25-1 and TRBJ2-2, with 12 positions matching TRBD2. J lost 8 bases, V lost 4 bases, and 14 bases had no gene match. Germline CDR1 reads MGHDK; CDR2 reads SYGVNS. CDR3 size: 18 residues. CDR3 sequence (DNA): TGTGCCAGCAGTGCCGGACTAGCGGGAATCCAATTTGAAGGGGAGCTGTTTTTT. Protein product: CASSAGLAGIQFEGELFF.

DNA for the CDR3: TGTGCCAGCAGCTGGGGGGGACTAGCGGAGTCCCAAGAGACCCAGTACTTC. The encoded protein is CASSWGGLAESQETQYF. The chain has TRBV7-9 and TRBJ2-5; TRBD2 aligns across 11 bases. Germline V CDR1 and CDR2: SEHNR, FQNEAQ (reference sequence). Losses at the gene ends were 4 bases for V and 1 base for J; bases not matched to a gene: 8. The length of the CDR3 is 17 residues. Full variable domain (remainder filled in from reference TRBV7-9 and TRBJ2-5): DTGVSQNPRHKITKRGQNVTFRCDPISEHNRLYWYRQTLGQGPEFLTYFQNEAQLEKSRLLSDRFSAERPKGSFSTLEIQRTEQGDSAMYLCASSWGGLAESQETQYFGPGTRLLVL.

This clonotype was detected only once. The J gene is TRBJ1-3, the V gene TRBV10-3; tentative D call: TRBD1 (5 bases). This CDR3 contains 13 residues. V lost 7 bases and J lost 7, with 14 bases in between. From germline, CDR1 is ENHRY and CDR2 SYGVKD. The CDR3 bases are TGTGCCATCACCCCGGGACGGACGAACACCATATATTTT. Translation: CAITPGRTNTIYF.

This clonotype was seen a few times. The chain uses TRBV7-9 and TRBJ2-7, with D tentatively TRBD1 (6 bases). With 5 bases removed from V and 7 bases from J, the gap between germline ends came to 15 bases. Germline CDR1 reads SEHNR; CDR2 reads FQNEAQ (reference sequence). The CDR3 extends over 13 amino acids. CDR3 protein: CASSPAPGVEQYF. The CDR3 coding sequence is TGTGCCAGCAGCCCCGCCCCAGGGGTTGAGCAGTACTTC.

This clonotype has just a few counts. The chain is built from TRBV5-6 and TRBJ1-5, with D possibly matching TRBD1 (6 bases). The CDR3 has 12 amino acids. Trimming removed 5 bases at V and 9 bases at J, with 12 bases between. Looked up from germline, CDR1 is SGHDT and CDR2 is YYEEEE. CDR3 bases: TGTGCCAGCAGTGTTGGGGGCCGGCCCCAGCATTTT. It is translated as CASSVGGRPQHF.

This clonotype was seen ten or more times. The genes are TRBV15 and TRBJ1-4; a possible D gene is TRBD1 (6 bases). Germline values: CDR1 LNHNV, CDR2 YYDKDF (reference sequence). This CDR3 comprises 17 residues. The ends were cut back, 5 bases at V and 15 bases at J, with 31 bases in the middle. The CDR3 DNA reads TGTGCCACCAGCGTCGGGTACCGGCAGGGGCGAGCAAATTCGTTGTTTTTT. This translates into CATSVGYRQGRANSLFF. Full variable domain (missing parts from reference TRBV15 and TRBJ1-4): DAMVIQNPRYQVTQFGKPVTLSCSQTLNHNVMYWYQQKSSQAPKLLFHYYDKDFNNEADTPDNFQSRRPNTSFCFLDIRSPGLGDTAMYLCATSVGYRQGRANSLFFGSGTQLSVL.

In nucleotides, the CDR3 is TGTGCCAGCAGCGTAGGGGGACTAAAGAGCACAGATACGCAGTATTTT. Protein: CASSVGGLKSTDTQYF. The chain uses TRBV9 and TRBJ2-3, with 7 bases lining up with TRBD2. The J segment lost 0 bases and the V segment lost 0 bases, leaving 4 bases of the junction unmatched. The CDR3 length is 16 residues. Germline values: CDR1 SGDLS, CDR2 YYNGEE.

This clonotype was picked up many times. This chain joins TRBV20-1 and TRBJ2-7, with D perhaps assigned TRBD1 or TRBD2 (5 bases each). The germline V and J ends were trimmed by 0 bases and 2 bases, with 11 bases remaining between them. Per the germline V gene, CDR1 is DFQATT and CDR2 is SNEGSKA (reference sequence). The CDR3 loop spans 14 amino acids. The CDR3 sequence is CSARDYPGPYEQYF. The DNA of the CDR3 is TGCAGTGCTAGAGATTACCCGGGGCCCTACGAGCAGTACTTC.